This T cell receptor beta chain was identified during a study of T cells in Graves' hyperthyroidism and ophthalmopathy. General study results and limits: In validation, the model predicted ophthalmopathy. These predictions came a median about 6.2 months before onset. From stable hyperthyroidism, ophthalmopathy was set apart by a 13 V-J model. Most clonotypes expanded in thyroid above 0.001 were likewise present in blood.

As for this clonotype: As yet, its antigen is unknown.

Regions amplified from RNA transcripts were the TCR beta CDR3 regions. When the TCR CDR3 underwent first-round RT-PCR, the HTBI primer set was used. Each CDR3 protein is one row after TCRdb ran MiXCR on the multiplex PCR reads. The table lists a few hundred thousand distinct CDR3 sequences, 46% of them singletons. Uncontrolled infection, other autoimmune disease, pregnancy and lactation each barred patients from inclusion. This TCR was recovered from an adult woman with Graves' disease, either hyperthyroidism or ophthalmopathy (not recorded which). The sample comprised peripheral blood or thyroid tissue (not recorded which).

The CDR3, as DNA: TGTGCCAGCAGGCGCGGGGACCTGAATTCACCCCTCCACTTT. Its translation: CASRRGDLNSPLHF. This sequence joins TRBV6-5 and TRBJ1-6; D perhaps matches TRBD1 (5 bases). The CDR3 extends over 14 amino acids. V was shortened by 6 bases and J by 7 bases, with 13 bases between the two germline ends. The germline V gene encodes CDR1 MNHEY and CDR2 SVGAGI.